This passage covers 5 T cell receptor beta chains from one sample sequenced in a study of control samples from healthy donors and cancer patients. Libraries were prepared by immunoSEQ multiplex PCR; TCRdb keeps only in-frame clonotypes and omits some of them. The sample contains some 150,000 clones, just under 95% of which appear only once. Sequenced sample: PBMCs. The source of these receptors is a man aged 55 to 69 with colorectal cancer.

This clone was observed once. The V gene is TRBV5-5, the J gene TRBJ1-5; no firm D call. The CDR3 is 15 residues long. The germline V gene has CDR1 SGHKS and CDR2 YYEKEE (reference sequence). The V gene lost 4 bases and the J gene lost 5 bases, with 16 bases spanning the gap. The CDR3 is CASSRTRVEDQPQHF. CDR3 bases: TGTGCCAGCAGCCGCACTAGGGTCGAGGATCAGCCCCAGCATTTT.

This clone was seen once. The DNA for the CDR3 is TGTGCAAGTCGCTTACTGGGTGCGGTAGCGGGGGGGGTAACAGATACGCAGTATTTT. Protein sequence: CASRLLGAVAGGVTDTQYF. The chain combines TRBV12-2 with TRBJ2-3; the table's D call of TRBD2 was not tested on the DNA. TRBV12-2 counts as a pseudogene. The CDR3 sequence is 19 residues long.

The J gene is TRBJ2-3, the V gene TRBV24-1, with D perhaps matching TRBD2 (5 bases). The V gene lost 2 bases and the J gene lost 3 bases, with 8 bases spanning the gap. There are 14 residues in the CDR3. Germline-derived CDR1 and CDR2 are KGHDR and SFDVKD. For the CDR3, the DNA is TGTGCCACCAGTGATTCCCGACTAACAGATACGCAGTATTTT. Amino acid sequence: CATSDSRLTDTQYF.

The rearrangement links TRBV9 to TRBJ2-7; the match to TRBD2 covers 9 bases. V was clipped by 2 bases and J by 5 bases; unmatched bases: 5. The CDR3 consists of 14 residues. Germline V lookup: CDR1 SGDLS, CDR2 YYNGEE. The CDR3: CASSVGLAEHEQYF. In DNA, the CDR3 is TGTGCCAGCAGCGTGGGACTAGCTGAACACGAGCAGTACTTC. The full variable domain, rest sourced from reference TRBV9 and TRBJ2-7, is DSGVTQTPKHLITATGQRVTLRCSPRSGDLSVYWYQQSLDQGLQFLIQYYNGEERAKGNILERFSAQQFPDLHSELNLSSLELGDSALYFCASSVGLAEHEQYFGPGTRLTVT.

This rearrangement joins TRBV5-4 to TRBJ1-2, with TRBD1 matching over 7 bases. This CDR3 is 14 amino acids long. CDR1 and CDR2 from the germline V gene are SGHNT and YYREEE (reference sequence). After removal of 2 bases from V and 2 bases from J, the junction contained 3 bases not matched to a gene. The CDR3 region has the DNA TGTGCCAGCAGCTTACAGGGGCCGAACTATGGCTACACCTTC. It specifies CASSLQGPNYGYTF. The whole variable domain, filled in from reference TRBV5-4 and TRBJ1-2, reads ETGVTQSPTHLIKTRGQQVTLRCSSQSGHNTVSWYQQALGQGPQFIFQYYREEENGRGNFPPRFSGLQFPNYSSELNVNALELDDSALYLCASSLQGPNYGYTFGSGTRLTVV.